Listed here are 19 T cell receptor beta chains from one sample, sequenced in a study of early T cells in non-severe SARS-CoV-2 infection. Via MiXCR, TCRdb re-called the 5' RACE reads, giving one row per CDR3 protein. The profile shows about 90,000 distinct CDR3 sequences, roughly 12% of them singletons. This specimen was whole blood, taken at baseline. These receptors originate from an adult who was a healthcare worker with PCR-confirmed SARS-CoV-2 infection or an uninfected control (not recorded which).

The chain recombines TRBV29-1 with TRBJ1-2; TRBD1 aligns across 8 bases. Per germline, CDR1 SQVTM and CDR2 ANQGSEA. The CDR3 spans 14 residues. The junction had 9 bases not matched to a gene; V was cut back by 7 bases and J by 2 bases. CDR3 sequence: CSAATGGGNYGYTF. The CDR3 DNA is TGCAGCGCCGCTACAGGGGGTGGAAACTATGGCTACACCTTC.

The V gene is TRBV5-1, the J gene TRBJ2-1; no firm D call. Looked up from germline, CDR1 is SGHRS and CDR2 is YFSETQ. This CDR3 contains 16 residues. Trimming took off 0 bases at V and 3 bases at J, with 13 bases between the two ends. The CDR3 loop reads CASSLAGAVNYNEQFF. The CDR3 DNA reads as TGCGCCAGCAGCTTGGCCGGTGCAGTTAACTACAATGAGCAGTTCTTC.

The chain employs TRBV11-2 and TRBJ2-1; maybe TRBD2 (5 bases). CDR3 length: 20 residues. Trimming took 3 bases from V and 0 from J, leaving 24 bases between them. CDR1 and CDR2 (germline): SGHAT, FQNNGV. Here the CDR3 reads CASSFRAPWMDSLSYNEQFF. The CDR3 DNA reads TGTGCCAGCAGCTTTCGAGCCCCCTGGATGGACTCCCTCTCCTACAATGAGCAGTTCTTC.

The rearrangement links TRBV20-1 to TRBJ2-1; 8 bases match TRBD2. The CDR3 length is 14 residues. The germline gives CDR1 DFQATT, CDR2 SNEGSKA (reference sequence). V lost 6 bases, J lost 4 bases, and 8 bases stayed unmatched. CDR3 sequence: CSATGTRAYNEQFF. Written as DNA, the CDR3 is TGCAGTGCAACCGGGACTAGGGCTTACAATGAGCAGTTCTTC.

CDR3 sequence: CASSLDGQLLAKNIQYF. CDR3 sequence (DNA): TGTGCCAGCAGTTTGGACGGACAGCTACTAGCCAAAAACATTCAGTACTTC. This sequence joins TRBV28 and TRBJ2-4, with D perhaps matching TRBD1 (6 bases). V was pared by 3 bases and J by 0 bases, with 15 bases between. The CDR3 runs 17 residues. Germline V gives CDR1 MDHEN, CDR2 SYDVKM. Based on the CDR3 plus reference TRBV28 and TRBJ2-4, the full variable domain is DVKVTQSSRYLVKRTGEKVFLECVQDMDHENMFWYRQDPGLGLRLIYFSYDVKMKEKGDIPEGYSVSREKKERFSLILESASTNQTSMYLCASSLDGQLLAKNIQYFGAGTRLSVL.

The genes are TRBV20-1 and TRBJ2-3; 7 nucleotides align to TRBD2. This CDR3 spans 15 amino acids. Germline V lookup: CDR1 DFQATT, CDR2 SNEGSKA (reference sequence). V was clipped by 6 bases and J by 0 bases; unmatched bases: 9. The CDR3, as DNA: TGCAGTGCAATAAGCGGGGACGCTAGCACAGATACGCAGTATTTT. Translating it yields CSAISGDASTDTQYF.

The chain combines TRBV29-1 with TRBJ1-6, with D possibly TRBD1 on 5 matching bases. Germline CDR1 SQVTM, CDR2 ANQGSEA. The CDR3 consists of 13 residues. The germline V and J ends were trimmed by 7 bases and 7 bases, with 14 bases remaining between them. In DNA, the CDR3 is TGCAGCGCCCGAAGGGACGAGAATTCACCCCTCCACTTT. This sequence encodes CSARRDENSPLHF.

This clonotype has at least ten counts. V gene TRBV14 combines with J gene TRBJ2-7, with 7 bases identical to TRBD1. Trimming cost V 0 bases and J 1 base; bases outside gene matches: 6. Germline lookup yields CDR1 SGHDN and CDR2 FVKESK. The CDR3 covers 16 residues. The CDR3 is CASSQETRTGSYEQYF. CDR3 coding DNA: TGTGCCAGCAGCCAAGAAACTCGGACAGGTTCCTACGAGCAGTACTTC.

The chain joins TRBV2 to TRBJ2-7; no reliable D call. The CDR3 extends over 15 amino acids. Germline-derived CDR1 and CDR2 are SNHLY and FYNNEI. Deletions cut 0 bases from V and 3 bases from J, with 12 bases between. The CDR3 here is CASSEARTVYYEQYF. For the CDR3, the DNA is TGTGCCAGCAGTGAAGCGAGAACGGTTTACTACGAGCAGTACTTC.

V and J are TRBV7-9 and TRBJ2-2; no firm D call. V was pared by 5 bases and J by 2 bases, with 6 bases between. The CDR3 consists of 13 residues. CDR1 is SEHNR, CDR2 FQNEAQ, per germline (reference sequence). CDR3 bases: TGTGCCAGCAGCACCAGAAACACCGGGGAGCTGTTTTTT. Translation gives CASSTRNTGELFF.

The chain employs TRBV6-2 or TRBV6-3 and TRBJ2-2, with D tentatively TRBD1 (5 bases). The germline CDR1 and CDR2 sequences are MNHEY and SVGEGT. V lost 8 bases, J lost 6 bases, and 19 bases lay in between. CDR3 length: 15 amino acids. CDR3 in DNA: TGTGCCAGCTCCTCCGGACACCTAAGACCCGGGGAGCTGTTTTTT. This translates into CASSSGHLRPGELFF.

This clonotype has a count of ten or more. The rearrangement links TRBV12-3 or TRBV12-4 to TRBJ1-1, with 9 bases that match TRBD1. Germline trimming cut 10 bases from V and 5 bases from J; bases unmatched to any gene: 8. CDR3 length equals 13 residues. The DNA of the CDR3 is TGTGCCATCCTCGGGACAGGGCGAACTGAAGCTTTCTTT. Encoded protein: CAILGTGRTEAFF.

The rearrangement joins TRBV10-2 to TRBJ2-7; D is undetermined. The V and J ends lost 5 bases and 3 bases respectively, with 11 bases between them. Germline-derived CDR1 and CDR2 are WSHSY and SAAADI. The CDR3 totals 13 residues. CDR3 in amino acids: CASSPRGVYEQYF. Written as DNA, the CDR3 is TGCGCCAGCAGTCCCCGTGGGGTCTACGAGCAGTACTTC.

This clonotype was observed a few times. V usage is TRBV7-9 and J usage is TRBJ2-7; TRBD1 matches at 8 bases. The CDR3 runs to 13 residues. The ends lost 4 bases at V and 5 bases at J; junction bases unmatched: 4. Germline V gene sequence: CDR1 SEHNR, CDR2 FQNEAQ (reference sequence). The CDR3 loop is CASSSLDRDEQYF. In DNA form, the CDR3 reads TGTGCCAGCAGCTCTTTGGACAGGGACGAGCAGTACTTC.

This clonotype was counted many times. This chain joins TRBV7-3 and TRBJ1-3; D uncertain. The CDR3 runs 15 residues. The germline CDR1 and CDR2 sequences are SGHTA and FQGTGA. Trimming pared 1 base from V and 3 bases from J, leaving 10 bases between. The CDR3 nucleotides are TGTGCCAGCAGCTTAAATGGGTTGCTTGGAAACACCATATATTTT. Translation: CASSLNGLLGNTIYF.

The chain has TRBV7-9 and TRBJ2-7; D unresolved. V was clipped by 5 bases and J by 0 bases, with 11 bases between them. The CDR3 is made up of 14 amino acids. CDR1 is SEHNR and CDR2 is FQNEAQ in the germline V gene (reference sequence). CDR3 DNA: TGTGCCAGCAGCCCCACTTGGGCCTCCTACGAGCAGTACTTC. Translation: CASSPTWASYEQYF.

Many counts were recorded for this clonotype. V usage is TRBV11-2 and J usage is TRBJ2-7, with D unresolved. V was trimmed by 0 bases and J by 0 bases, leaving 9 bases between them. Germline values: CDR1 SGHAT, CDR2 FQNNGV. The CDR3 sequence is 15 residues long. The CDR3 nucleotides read TGTGCCAGCAGCTTAGATCGTGGCAGCTCCTACGAGCAGTACTTC. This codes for CASSLDRGSSYEQYF.

The CDR3 spells CASSQDGGGLAKNIQYF. As DNA, the CDR3 is TGCGCCAGCAGCCAAGACGGCGGGGGCTTAGCCAAAAACATTCAGTACTTC. The chain carries TRBV4-1 and TRBJ2-4; D possibly corresponds to TRBD2 (7 bases). The CDR3 totals 17 residues. V was pared by 0 bases and J by 0 bases, with 12 bases between. The germline gives CDR1 MGHRA, CDR2 YSYEKL.

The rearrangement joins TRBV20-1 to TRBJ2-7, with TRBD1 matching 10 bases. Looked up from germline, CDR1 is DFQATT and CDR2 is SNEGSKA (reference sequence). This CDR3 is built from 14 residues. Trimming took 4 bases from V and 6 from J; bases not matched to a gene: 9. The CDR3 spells CSAKLPGQGPEQYF. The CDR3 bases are TGCAGTGCTAAACTACCGGGACAGGGGCCCGAGCAGTACTTC.